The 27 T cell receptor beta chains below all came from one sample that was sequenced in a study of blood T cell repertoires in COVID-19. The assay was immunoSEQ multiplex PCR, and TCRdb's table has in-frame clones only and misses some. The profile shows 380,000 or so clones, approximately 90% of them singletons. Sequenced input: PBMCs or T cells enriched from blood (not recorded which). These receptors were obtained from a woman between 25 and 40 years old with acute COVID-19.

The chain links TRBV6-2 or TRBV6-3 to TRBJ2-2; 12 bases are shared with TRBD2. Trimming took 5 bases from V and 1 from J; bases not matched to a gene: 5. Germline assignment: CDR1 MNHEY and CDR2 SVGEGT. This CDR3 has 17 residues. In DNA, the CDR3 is TGTGCCAGCAGTACCTCGGGACTAGCGGGGAACACCGGGGAGCTGTTTTTT. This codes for CASSTSGLAGNTGELFF.

Here the CDR3 reads CASSIRGGLAGLRFF. For the CDR3, the DNA is TGTGCCAGTAGTATCCGGGGGGGACTAGCGGGTTTGCGGTTCTTC. The chain carries TRBV19 and TRBJ2-1; 12 bases line up with TRBD2. The CDR3 runs 15 residues. Germline V gene lookup returns CDR1 LNHDA and CDR2 SQIVND (reference sequence). V lost 3 bases, J lost 15 bases, and 12 bases stayed unmatched.

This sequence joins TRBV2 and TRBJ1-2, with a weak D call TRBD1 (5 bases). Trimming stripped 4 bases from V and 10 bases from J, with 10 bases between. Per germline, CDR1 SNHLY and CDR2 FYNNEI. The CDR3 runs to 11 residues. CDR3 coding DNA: TGTGCCAGCAGTGTTGACAGTTACTACACCTTC. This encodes CASSVDSYYTF.

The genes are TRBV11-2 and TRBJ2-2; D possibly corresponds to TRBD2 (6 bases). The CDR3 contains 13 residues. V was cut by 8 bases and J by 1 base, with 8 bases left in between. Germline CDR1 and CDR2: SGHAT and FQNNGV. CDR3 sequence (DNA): TGTGCCAGCGGGGGGAGGAACACCGGGGAGCTGTTTTTT. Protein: CASGGRNTGELFF.

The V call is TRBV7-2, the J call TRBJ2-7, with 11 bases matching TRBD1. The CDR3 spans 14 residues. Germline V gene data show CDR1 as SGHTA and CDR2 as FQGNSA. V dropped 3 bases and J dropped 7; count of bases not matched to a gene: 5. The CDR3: CASSLGQGEREQYF. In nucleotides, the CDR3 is TGTGCCAGCAGCTTGGGACAGGGGGAGAGGGAGCAGTACTTC.

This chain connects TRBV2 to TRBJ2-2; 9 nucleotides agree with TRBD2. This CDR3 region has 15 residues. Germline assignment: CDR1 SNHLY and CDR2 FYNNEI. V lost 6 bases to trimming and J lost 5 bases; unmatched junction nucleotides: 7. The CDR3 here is CASRVGLAGTGELFF. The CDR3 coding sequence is TGTGCCAGCAGAGTGGGACTAGCAGGTACCGGGGAGCTGTTTTTT.

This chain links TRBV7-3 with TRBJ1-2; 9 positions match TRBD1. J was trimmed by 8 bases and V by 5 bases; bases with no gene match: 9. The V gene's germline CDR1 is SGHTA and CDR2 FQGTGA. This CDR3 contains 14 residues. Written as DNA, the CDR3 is TGTGCCAGCAGCGAAGACAGGGGGTTTGGAGGCTACACCTTC. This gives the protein CASSEDRGFGGYTF. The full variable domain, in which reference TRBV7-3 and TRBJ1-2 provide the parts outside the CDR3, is GAGVSQTPSNKVTEKGKYVELRCDPISGHTALYWYRQSLGQGPEFLIYFQGTGAADDSGLPNDRFFAVRPEGSVSTLKIQRTERGDSAVYLCASSEDRGFGGYTFGSGTRLTVV.

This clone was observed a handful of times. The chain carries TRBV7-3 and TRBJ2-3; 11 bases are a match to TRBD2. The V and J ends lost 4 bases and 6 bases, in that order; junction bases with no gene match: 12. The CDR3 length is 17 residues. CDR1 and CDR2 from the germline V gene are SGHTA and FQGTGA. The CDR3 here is CASSSGASGGYPDTQYF. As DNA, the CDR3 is TGTGCCAGCAGCTCTGGGGCTAGCGGGGGGTATCCGGATACGCAGTATTTT.

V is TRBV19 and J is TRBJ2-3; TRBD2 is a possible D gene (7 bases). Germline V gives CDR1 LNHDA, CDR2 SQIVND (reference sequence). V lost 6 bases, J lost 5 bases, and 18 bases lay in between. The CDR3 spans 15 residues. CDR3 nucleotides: TGTGCCAGTAGATCGATGGGGGGGCTGGGAGATACGCAGTATTTT. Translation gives CASRSMGGLGDTQYF.

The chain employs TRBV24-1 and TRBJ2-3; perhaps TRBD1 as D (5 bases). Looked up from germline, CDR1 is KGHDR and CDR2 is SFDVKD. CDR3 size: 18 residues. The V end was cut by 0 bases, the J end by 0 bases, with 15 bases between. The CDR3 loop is CATSDLLRDLSSTDTQYF. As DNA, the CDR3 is TGTGCCACCAGTGATTTGCTCAGGGATCTTTCTAGCACAGATACGCAGTATTTT.

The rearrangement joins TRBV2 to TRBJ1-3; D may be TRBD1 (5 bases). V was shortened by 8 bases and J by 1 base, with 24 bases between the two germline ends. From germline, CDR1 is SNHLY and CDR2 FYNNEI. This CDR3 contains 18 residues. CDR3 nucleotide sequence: TGTGCCAGCGGTAAACGTGGGGGAGGGTCAGAATCTGGAAACACCATATATTTT. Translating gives CASGKRGGGSESGNTIYF.

CDR3: CASQGTGPNEQFF. CDR3 nucleotides: TGTGCCAGCCAGGGGACAGGGCCAAATGAGCAGTTCTTC. The chain uses TRBV6-5 and TRBJ2-1, with 9 positions matching TRBD1. With V trimmed by 8 bases and J by 7 bases, 6 bases remained unmatched. The CDR3 sequence is 13 residues long. CDR1 is MNHEY and CDR2 is SVGAGI in the germline V gene.

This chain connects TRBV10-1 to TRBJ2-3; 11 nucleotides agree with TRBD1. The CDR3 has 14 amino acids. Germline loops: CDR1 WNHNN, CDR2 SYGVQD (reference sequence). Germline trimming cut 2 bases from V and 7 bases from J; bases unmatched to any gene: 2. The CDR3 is CASSEGTGGNTQYF. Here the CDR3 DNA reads TGCGCCAGCAGTGAGGGGACAGGGGGGAATACGCAGTATTTT.

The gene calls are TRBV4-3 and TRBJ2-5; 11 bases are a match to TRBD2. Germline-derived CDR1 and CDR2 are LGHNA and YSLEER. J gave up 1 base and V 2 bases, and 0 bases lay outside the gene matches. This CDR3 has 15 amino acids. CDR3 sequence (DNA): TGCGCCAGCAGCCAACTAGCGGGGGGCCAAGAGACCCAGTACTTC. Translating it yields CASSQLAGGQETQYF.

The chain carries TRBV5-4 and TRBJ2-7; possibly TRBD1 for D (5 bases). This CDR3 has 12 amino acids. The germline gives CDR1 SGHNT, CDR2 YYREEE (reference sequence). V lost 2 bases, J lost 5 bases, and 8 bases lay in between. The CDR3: CASSFDSHEQYF. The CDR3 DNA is TGTGCCAGCAGCTTTGACAGCCACGAGCAGTACTTC. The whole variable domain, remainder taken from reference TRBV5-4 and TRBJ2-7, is ETGVTQSPTHLIKTRGQQVTLRCSSQSGHNTVSWYQQALGQGPQFIFQYYREEENGRGNFPPRFSGLQFPNYSSELNVNALELDDSALYLCASSFDSHEQYFGPGTRLTVT.

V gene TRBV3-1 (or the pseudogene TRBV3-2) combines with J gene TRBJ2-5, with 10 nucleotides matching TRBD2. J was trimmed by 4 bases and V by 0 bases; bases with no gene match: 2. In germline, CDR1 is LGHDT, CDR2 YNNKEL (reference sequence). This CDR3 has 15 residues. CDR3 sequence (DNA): TGTGCCAGCAGCCAAGATCCTAGCGGGGGAGAGACCCAGTACTTC. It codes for CASSQDPSGGETQYF.

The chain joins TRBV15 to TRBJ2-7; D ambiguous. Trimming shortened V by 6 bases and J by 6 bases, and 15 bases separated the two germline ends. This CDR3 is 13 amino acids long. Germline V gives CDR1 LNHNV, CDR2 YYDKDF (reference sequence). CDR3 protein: CATSFKRVSEQYF. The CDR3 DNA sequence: TGTGCCACCAGTTTCAAGCGCGTTTCCGAGCAGTACTTC.

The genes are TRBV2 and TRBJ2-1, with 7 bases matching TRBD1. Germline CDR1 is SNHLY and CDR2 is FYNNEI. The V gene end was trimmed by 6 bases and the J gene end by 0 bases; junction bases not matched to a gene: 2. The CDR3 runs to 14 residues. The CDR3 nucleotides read TGTGCCAGCAGAAACAGGGGCTCCTACAATGAGCAGTTCTTC. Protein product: CASRNRGSYNEQFF.

This CDR3 reads CASSQDGGGNSPLHF. The DNA for the CDR3 is TGTGCCAGCAGCCAAGATGGGGGGGGAAATTCACCCCTCCACTTT. The chain couples TRBV3-1 (or the pseudogene TRBV3-2) to TRBJ1-6; tentatively, D is TRBD1 (5 bases). CDR1 is LGHDT and CDR2 is YNNKEL in the germline V gene (reference sequence). Between the trimmed V and J ends, which lost 0 bases and 7 bases, there was a span of 10 bases. This CDR3 contains 15 residues.

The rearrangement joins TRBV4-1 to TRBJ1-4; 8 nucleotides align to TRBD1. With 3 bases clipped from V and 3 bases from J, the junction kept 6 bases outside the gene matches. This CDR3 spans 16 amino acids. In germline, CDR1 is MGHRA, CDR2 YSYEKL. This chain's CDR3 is CASSHRQGLANEKLFF. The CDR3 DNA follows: TGCGCCAGCAGCCATCGACAGGGGCTGGCTAATGAAAAACTGTTTTTT.

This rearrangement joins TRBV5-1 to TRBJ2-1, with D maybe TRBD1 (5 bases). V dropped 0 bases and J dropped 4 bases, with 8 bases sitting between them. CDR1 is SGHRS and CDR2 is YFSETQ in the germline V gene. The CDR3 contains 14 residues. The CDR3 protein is CASSLEGLYNEQFF. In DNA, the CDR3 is TGCGCCAGCAGCTTGGAGGGGCTATACAATGAGCAGTTCTTC.

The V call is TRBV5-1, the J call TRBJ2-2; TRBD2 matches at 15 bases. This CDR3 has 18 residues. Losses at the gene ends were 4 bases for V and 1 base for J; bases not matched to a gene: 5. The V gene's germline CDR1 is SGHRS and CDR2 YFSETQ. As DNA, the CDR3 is TGCGCCAGCAGCCTCGGACTAGCGGGGGGGTGGAACACCGGGGAGCTGTTTTTT. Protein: CASSLGLAGGWNTGELFF.

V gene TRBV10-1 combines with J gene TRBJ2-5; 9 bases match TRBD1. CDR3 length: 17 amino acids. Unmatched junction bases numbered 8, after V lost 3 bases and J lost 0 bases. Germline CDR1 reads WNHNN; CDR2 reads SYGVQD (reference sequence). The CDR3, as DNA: TGCGCCAGCAGTGAAGGACAGGGGACCGCCAACCAAGAGACCCAGTACTTC. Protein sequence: CASSEGQGTANQETQYF.

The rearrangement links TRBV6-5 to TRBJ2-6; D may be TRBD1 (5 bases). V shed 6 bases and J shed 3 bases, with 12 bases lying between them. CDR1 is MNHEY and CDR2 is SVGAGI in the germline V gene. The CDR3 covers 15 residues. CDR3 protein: CASSTRGGGANVLTF. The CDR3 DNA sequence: TGTGCCAGCAGCACAAGGGGTGGTGGGGCCAACGTCCTGACTTTC.

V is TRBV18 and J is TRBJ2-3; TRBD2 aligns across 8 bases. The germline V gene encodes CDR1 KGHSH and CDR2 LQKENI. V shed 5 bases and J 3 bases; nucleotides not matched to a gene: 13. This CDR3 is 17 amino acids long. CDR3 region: CASSTIARGGRTDTQYF. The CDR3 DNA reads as TGTGCCAGCTCAACAATCGCTCGGGGGGGAAGGACAGATACGCAGTATTTT. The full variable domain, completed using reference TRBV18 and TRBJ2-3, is NAGVMQNPRHLVRRRGQEARLRCSPMKGHSHVYWYRQLPEEGLKFMVYLQKENIIDESGMPKERFSAEFPKEGPSILRIQQVVRGDSAAYFCASSTIARGGRTDTQYFGPGTRLTVL.

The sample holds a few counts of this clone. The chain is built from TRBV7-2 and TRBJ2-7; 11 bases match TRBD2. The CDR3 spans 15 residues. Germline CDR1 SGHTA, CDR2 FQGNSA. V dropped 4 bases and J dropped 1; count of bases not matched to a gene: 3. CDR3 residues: CASSSRLAGSYEQYF. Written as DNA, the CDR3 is TGTGCCAGCAGCTCCAGACTAGCGGGATCCTACGAGCAGTACTTC.

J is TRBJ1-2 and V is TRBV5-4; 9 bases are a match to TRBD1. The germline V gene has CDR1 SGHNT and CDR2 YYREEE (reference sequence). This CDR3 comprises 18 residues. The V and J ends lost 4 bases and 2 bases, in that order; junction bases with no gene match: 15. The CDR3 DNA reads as TGTGCCAGCAGCCCGTTACTCAAACCGGGACAGGGAAACTATGGCTACACCTTC. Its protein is CASSPLLKPGQGNYGYTF. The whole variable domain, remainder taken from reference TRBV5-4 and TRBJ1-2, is ETGVTQSPTHLIKTRGQQVTLRCSSQSGHNTVSWYQQALGQGPQFIFQYYREEENGRGNFPPRFSGLQFPNYSSELNVNALELDDSALYLCASSPLLKPGQGNYGYTFGSGTRLTVV.